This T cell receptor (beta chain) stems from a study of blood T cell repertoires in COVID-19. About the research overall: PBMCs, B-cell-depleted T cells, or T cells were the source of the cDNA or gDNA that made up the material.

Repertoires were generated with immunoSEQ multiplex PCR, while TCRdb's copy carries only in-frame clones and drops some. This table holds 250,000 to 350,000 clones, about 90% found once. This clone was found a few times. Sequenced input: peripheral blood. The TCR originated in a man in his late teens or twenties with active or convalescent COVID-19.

CDR3 amino acids: CASSLSGTGGYYEQYF. For the CDR3, the DNA is TGTGCCAGCAGTTTATCCGGGACAGGGGGGTACTACGAGCAGTACTTC. The V and J genes are TRBV27 and TRBJ2-7; 11 nucleotides align to TRBD1. CDR1 MNHEY and CDR2 SMNVEV come from the germline V gene (reference sequence). J lost 3 bases, V lost 0 bases, and 4 bases had no gene match. CDR3 size: 16 residues.